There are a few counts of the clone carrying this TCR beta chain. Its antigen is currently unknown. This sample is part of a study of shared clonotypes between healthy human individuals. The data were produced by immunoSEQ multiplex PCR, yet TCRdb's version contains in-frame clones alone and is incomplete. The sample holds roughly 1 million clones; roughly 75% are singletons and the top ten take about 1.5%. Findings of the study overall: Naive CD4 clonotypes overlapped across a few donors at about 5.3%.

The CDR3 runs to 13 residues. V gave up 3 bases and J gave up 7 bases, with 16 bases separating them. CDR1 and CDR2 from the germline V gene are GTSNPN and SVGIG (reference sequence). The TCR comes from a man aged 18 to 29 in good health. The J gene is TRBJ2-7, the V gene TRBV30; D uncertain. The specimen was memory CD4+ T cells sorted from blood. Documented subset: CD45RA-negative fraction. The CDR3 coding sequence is TGTGCCTGGAGATATAAGACGGCGGCTGAGCAGTACTTC. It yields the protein CAWRYKTAAEQYF. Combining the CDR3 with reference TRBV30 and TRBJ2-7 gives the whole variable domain SQTIHQWPATLVQPVGSPLSLECTVEGTSNPNLYWYRQAAGRGLQLLFYSVGIGQISSEVPQNLSASRPQDRQFILSSKKLLLSDSGFYLCAWRYKTAAEQYFGPGTRLTVT.